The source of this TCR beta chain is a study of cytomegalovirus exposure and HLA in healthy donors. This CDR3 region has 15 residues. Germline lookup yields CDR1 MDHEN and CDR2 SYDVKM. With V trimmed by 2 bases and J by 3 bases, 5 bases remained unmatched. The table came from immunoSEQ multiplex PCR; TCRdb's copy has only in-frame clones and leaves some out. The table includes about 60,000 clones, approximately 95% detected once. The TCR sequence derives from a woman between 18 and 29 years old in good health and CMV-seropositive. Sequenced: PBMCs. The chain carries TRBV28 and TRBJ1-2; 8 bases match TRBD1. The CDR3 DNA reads TGTGCCAGCAGTTTAGTGGACAGGGCGGACTATGGCTACACCTTC. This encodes CASSLVDRADYGYTF.